There are many counts of the clone carrying this T cell receptor beta chain. No antigen is known for it. This specimen comes from a study of CD8 T cells in ankylosing spondylitis. General study findings and limits: In the blood and synovial fluid of reactive arthritis, some motif variants had been previously reported. Ankylosing spondylitis blood appeared to carry a characteristic TCR beta motif of roughly eight highly homologous variants.

Germline V gene sequence: CDR1 SGDLS, CDR2 YYNGEE. V was trimmed by 0 bases and J by 2 bases, leaving 9 bases between them. CDR3 length: 14 residues. TCRdb re-derived calls from the 5' RACE reads in MiXCR, one entry per CDR3 protein. The repertoire holds under 200,000 distinct CDR3 sequences, with approximately 10% as singletons. The chain joins TRBV9 to TRBJ2-7; TRBD1 is a possible D gene (6 bases). The receptor was isolated from a male donor with ankylosing spondylitis or in good health (not recorded which). Input material: blood, either unsorted or a sorted T cell fraction (not recorded which). CDR3 coding DNA: TGTGCCAGCAGCGTAGGGCAGGGGCCCTACGAGCAGTACTTC. Encoded protein: CASSVGQGPYEQYF. The full variable domain, completed using reference TRBV9 and TRBJ2-7, is DSGVTQTPKHLITATGQRVTLRCSPRSGDLSVYWYQQSLDQGLQFLIQYYNGEERAKGNILERFSAQQFPDLHSELNLSSLELGDSALYFCASSVGQGPYEQYFGPGTRLTVT.